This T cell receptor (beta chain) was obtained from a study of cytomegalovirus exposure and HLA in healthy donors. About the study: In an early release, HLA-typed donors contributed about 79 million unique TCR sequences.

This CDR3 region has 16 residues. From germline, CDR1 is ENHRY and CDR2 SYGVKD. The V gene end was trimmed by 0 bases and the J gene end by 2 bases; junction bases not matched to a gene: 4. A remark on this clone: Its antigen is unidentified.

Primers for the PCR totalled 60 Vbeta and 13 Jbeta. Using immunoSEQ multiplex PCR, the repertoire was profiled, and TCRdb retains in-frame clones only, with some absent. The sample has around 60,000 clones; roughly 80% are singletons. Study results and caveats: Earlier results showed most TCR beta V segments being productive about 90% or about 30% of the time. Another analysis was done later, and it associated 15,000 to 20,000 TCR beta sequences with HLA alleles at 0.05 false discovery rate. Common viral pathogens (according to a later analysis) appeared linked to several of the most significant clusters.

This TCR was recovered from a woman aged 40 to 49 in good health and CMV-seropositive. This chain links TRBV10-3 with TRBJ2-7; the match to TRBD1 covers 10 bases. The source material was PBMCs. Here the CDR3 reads CAISESMGTGAYEQYF. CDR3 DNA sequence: TGTGCCATCAGTGAGTCGATGGGGACAGGGGCCTACGAGCAGTACTTC.